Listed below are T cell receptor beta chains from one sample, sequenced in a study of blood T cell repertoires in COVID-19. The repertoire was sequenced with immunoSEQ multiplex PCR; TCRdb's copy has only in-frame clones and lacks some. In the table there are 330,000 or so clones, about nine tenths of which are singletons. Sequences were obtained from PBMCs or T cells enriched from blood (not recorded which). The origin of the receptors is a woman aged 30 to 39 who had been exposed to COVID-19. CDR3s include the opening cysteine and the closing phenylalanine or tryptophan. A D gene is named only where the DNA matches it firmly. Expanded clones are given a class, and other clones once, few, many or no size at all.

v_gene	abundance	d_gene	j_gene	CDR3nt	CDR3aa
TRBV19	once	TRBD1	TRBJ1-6	TGTGCCAGTAGTGGACAGGGGGATACACCCCTCCACTTT	CASSGQGDTPLHF
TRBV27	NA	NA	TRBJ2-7	TGTGCCAGCAGTTTATCGCTAGAACCCTACGAGCAGTACTTC	CASSLSLEPYEQYF
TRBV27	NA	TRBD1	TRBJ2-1	TGTGCCAGCAGCCACCAGGACCCGAGGACAGGCAATGAGCAGTTCTTC	CASSHQDPRTGNEQFF
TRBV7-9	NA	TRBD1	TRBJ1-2	TGTGCCAGCAGCGTGAAGGACAGGGCCGAGGGAGGCTACACCTTC	CASSVKDRAEGGYTF
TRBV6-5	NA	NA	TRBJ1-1	TGTGCCAGCACACGGGGGGCGGACACTGAAGCTTTCTTT	CASTRGADTEAFF
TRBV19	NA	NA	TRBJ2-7	TGTGCCAGTAGTATAACTAGCTCGGGCGAGCAGTACTTC	CASSITSSGEQYF
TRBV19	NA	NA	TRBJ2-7	TGTGCCAGTGGTCCCAAGACGGGATACGAGCAGTACTTC	CASGPKTGYEQYF
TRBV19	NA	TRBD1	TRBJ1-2	TGTGCCACCGGATCATTGGGACAGAACGACTATGGCTACACCTTC	CATGSLGQNDYGYTF
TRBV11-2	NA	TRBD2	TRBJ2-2	TGTGCCAGCAGCTCTAGGAGCCTAGCGGGAGTGAACACCGGGGAGCTGTTTTTT	CASSSRSLAGVNTGELFF
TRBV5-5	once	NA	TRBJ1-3	TGTGCCAGCAGCTTGGATAACAGTCTCTCTGGAAACACCATATATTTT	CASSLDNSLSGNTIYF
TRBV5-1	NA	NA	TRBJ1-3	TGCGCCAGCAGCTTGGGTCAAGGACTCTCTGGAAACACCATATATTTT	CASSLGQGLSGNTIYF
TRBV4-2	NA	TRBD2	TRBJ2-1	TGTGCCAGCAGCCAAGATCTTACTAGCGGTTCCTACAATGAGCAGTTCTTC	CASSQDLTSGSYNEQFF
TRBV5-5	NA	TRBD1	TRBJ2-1	TGTGCCAGCAGCTTGGGGACAGGCAATGAGCAGTTCTTC	CASSLGTGNEQFF
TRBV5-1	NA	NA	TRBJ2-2	TGCGCCAGTGGCCCCGGGACACTGGGGGGGGAGCTGTTTTTT	CASGPGTLGGELFF
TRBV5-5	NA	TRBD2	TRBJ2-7	TGTGCCAGCAGCTTGCAGCGGGAATACGAGCAGTACTTC	CASSLQREYEQYF
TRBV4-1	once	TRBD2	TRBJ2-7	TGCGCCAGCAGCCAACAAGCGGGAGCGTGGGACGAGCAGTACTTC	CASSQQAGAWDEQYF
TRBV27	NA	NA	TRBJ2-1	TGTGCCAGCAGCCTACGTGCAGGGAACAATGAGCAGTTCTTC	CASSLRAGNNEQFF
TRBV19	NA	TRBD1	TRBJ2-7	TGTGCCAGTACCCAAACAGGGGCGGACGAGCAGTACTTC	CASTQTGADEQYF
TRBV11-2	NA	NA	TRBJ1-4	TGTGCCAGCAGCCGGAGTTTGGAAAAACTGTTTTTT	CASSRSLEKLFF
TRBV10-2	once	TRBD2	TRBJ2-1	TGCGCCAGCAGTGTAGCTAGCGGGAATGAGCAGTTCTTC	CASSVASGNEQFF
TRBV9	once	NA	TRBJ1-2	TGTGCCAGCAGCGTCGAGATTGGCAGGGATGGCTACACCTTC	CASSVEIGRDGYTF
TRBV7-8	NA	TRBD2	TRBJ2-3	TGTGCCAGCAGCTTAGGGGCTAGCGGGAGGAAGGCGGATACGCAGTATTTT	CASSLGASGRKADTQYF